The 24 T cell receptor beta chains given below trace back to one sample, sequenced in a study of identifying expanded T cells in peripheral blood. This table comes from immunoSEQ multiplex PCR, and its TCRdb copy is limited to in-frame clones, with some not included. The sample carries some 78,000 clones, over 80% recorded once. Source material: blood. The receptors shown here come from a person between 18 and 75 years old in good health.

The chain combines TRBV10-2 with TRBJ2-7, with a weak D call TRBD1 (6 bases). Germline-derived CDR1 and CDR2 are WSHSY and SAAADI. The V end was cut by 3 bases, the J end by 3 bases, with 6 bases between. This CDR3 contains 12 residues. The CDR3 sequence: CASSEGGYEQYF. The CDR3 DNA reads TGCGCCAGCAGTGAAGGGGGCTACGAGCAGTACTTC.

CDR3 bases: TGTGCCAGCAGTTTCCCGGGGACAGGGGCGGGAGACGAGCAGTACTTC. It specifies CASSFPGTGAGDEQYF. The chain has TRBV28 and TRBJ2-7; 10 bases match TRBD1. From germline, CDR1 is MDHEN and CDR2 SYDVKM. V trimming: 3 bases; J trimming: 5 bases; junction bases outside the gene matches: 10. The CDR3 sequence is 16 residues long.

V usage is TRBV14 and J usage is TRBJ1-2, with 7 bases lining up with TRBD1. The V gene's germline CDR1 is SGHDN and CDR2 FVKESK. The CDR3 length is 15 residues. V lost 0 bases, J lost 6 bases, and 7 bases stayed unmatched. CDR3 residues: CASSQDLTGADGYTF. CDR3 in DNA: TGTGCCAGCAGCCAAGATTTAACAGGGGCGGATGGCTACACCTTC.

This clone was counted between two and nine times. The J gene is TRBJ2-2, the V gene TRBV15; D gene uncertain. Per the germline V gene, CDR1 is LNHNV and CDR2 is YYDKDF (reference sequence). V was clipped by 1 base and J by 2 bases, with 8 bases between them. The CDR3 is 15 amino acids. The CDR3 loop is CATSRVLGNTGELFF. For the CDR3, the DNA is TGTGCCACCAGCAGAGTGCTGGGAAACACCGGGGAGCTGTTTTTT.

The gene calls are TRBV19 and TRBJ1-1; TRBD1 is a possible D gene (5 bases). Trimming stripped 1 base from V and 5 bases from J, with 11 bases between. CDR1 and CDR2 from the germline V gene are LNHDA and SQIVND (reference sequence). The CDR3 length is 14 residues. The CDR3 DNA is TGTGCCAGTAGTATAGGGAGGGGAGGGACTGAAGCTTTCTTT. This sequence encodes CASSIGRGGTEAFF.

The rearrangement links TRBV7-2 to TRBJ2-5; TRBD2 matches at 7 bases. Germline CDR1 reads SGHTA; CDR2 reads FQGNSA. This CDR3 is 15 amino acids long. The V gene end was trimmed by 0 bases and the J gene end by 7 bases; junction bases not matched to a gene: 8. The CDR3 region has the DNA TGTGCCAGCAGCTTAGCGCCTTGGGGGGGAGGGACCCAGTACTTC. Translated: CASSLAPWGGGTQYF.

V is TRBV11-2 and J is TRBJ2-5; 8 nucleotides agree with TRBD1. The germline V gene has CDR1 SGHAT and CDR2 FQNNGV. This CDR3 has 13 amino acids. Germline trimming cut 5 bases from V and 5 bases from J; bases unmatched to any gene: 4. CDR3 amino acids: CASSLDRVETQYF. CDR3 nucleotide sequence: TGTGCCAGCAGCCTGGACAGGGTGGAGACCCAGTACTTC.

Only a few counts were recorded for this clone. The V call is TRBV28, the J call TRBJ2-3; 7 nucleotides agree with TRBD2. Losses at the gene ends were 5 bases for V and 0 bases for J; bases not matched to a gene: 8. The CDR3 has 16 residues. CDR1 and CDR2 from the germline V gene are MDHEN and SYDVKM. The CDR3 is CASSIPSGTSTDTQYF. In DNA, the CDR3 is TGTGCCAGCAGTATACCTAGCGGAACTAGCACAGATACGCAGTATTTT.

The J gene is TRBJ1-3, the V gene TRBV7-2; 7 bases line up with TRBD1. J gave up 1 base and V 5 bases, and 14 bases lay outside the gene matches. The CDR3 has 18 residues. Germline V gene data show CDR1 as SGHTA and CDR2 as FQGNSA. In DNA, the CDR3 is TGTGCCAGCAGCCTAAACAGGGGCTGGGCTCAATCTGGAAACACCATATATTTT. It translates to CASSLNRGWAQSGNTIYF.

The chain employs TRBV30 and TRBJ2-7; the D gene is possibly TRBD1 (6 bases). V lost 4 bases and J lost 3, with 19 bases in between. This CDR3 has 15 amino acids. The germline gives CDR1 GTSNPN, CDR2 SVGIG (reference sequence). CDR3 in DNA: TGTGCCTGGACCAGTCCCCCAACAGGGAGCTACGAGCAGTACTTC. Protein sequence: CAWTSPPTGSYEQYF.

V usage is TRBV7-3 and J usage is TRBJ2-2, with 7 nucleotides matching TRBD1. Germline loops: CDR1 SGHTA, CDR2 FQGTGA. The CDR3 totals 15 residues. V lost 6 bases, J lost 2 bases, and 6 bases stayed unmatched. The CDR3 DNA reads TGTGCCAGCAGGCCCTCAGGGGGAAACACCGGGGAGCTGTTTTTT. It translates to CASRPSGGNTGELFF.

The chain joins TRBV7-6 to TRBJ2-7; 11 nucleotides align to TRBD2. V lost 4 bases, J lost 2 bases, and 4 bases stayed unmatched. The length of the CDR3 is 15 residues. Germline V gene lookup returns CDR1 SGHVS and CDR2 FNYEAQ. As DNA, the CDR3 is TGTGCCAGCAGCTCGGGACTAGCGGATCCCTACGAGCAGTACTTC. The encoded protein is CASSSGLADPYEQYF.

The J gene is TRBJ2-1, the V gene TRBV13, with D maybe TRBD2 (6 bases). Trimming cost V 0 bases and J 4 bases, with 13 bases left between them. Germline-derived CDR1 and CDR2 are PRHDT and FYEKMQ (reference sequence). The CDR3 has 16 amino acids. CDR3 bases: TGTGCCAGCAGCTTAGGCCTGTGGGGGACTTACAATGAGCAGTTCTTC. This translates into CASSLGLWGTYNEQFF.

This chain joins TRBV4-1 and TRBJ2-2, with 8 bases identical to TRBD2. The germline V gene has CDR1 MGHRA and CDR2 YSYEKL. The CDR3 loop spans 17 amino acids. The trim removed 5 bases at V and 3 bases at J, leaving 11 bases unmatched. In DNA, the CDR3 is TGCGCCAGCAGCAAAATCTTTAGCGGGATGGACACCGGGGAGCTGTTTTTT. Its protein is CASSKIFSGMDTGELFF.

The rearrangement uses TRBV29-1 and TRBJ1-1; 7 nucleotides match TRBD1. CDR3 length: 13 amino acids. From germline, CDR1 is SQVTM and CDR2 ANQGSEA. V lost 0 bases to trimming and J lost 11 bases; unmatched junction nucleotides: 9. CDR3 in amino acids: CSVEEPAGGKAFF. The CDR3 bases are TGCAGCGTTGAAGAGCCGGCAGGGGGGAAGGCTTTCTTT.

This clone was found many times. The genes are TRBV6-4 and TRBJ1-1, with D tentatively TRBD1 (5 bases). The germline V and J ends were trimmed by 4 bases and 1 base, with 7 bases remaining between them. The CDR3 runs to 13 residues. The V gene's germline CDR1 is MRHNA and CDR2 SNTAGT. In DNA, the CDR3 is TGTGCCAGCAGTGCCGGGACGAACACTGAAGCTTTCTTT. Its protein is CASSAGTNTEAFF.

In this sample, this clone turned up once. The chain joins TRBV6-6 to TRBJ2-3, with TRBD1 matching 9 bases. Germline CDR1 reads MNHNY; CDR2 reads SVGAGI (reference sequence). The CDR3 totals 16 residues. The V segment lost 5 bases and the J segment 3 bases; nucleotides outside the gene matches: 9. The CDR3 protein is CASSGGRDRVTDTQYF. Here the CDR3 DNA reads TGTGCCAGCAGTGGGGGACGGGACAGGGTGACAGATACGCAGTATTTT.

The chain recombines TRBV28 with TRBJ2-3; 9 positions match TRBD2. V lost 5 bases, J lost 0 bases, and 6 bases stayed unmatched. This CDR3 contains 16 residues. Germline V gene sequence: CDR1 MDHEN, CDR2 SYDVKM. The CDR3 spells CASSPNAGGSTDTQYF. The DNA for the CDR3 is TGTGCCAGCAGTCCTAATGCGGGAGGGAGCACAGATACGCAGTATTTT.

This chain connects TRBV10-3 to TRBJ1-1; no reliable D call. V was shortened by 3 bases and J by 8 bases, with 25 bases between the two germline ends. Germline loops: CDR1 ENHRY, CDR2 SYGVKD. The CDR3 sequence is 17 residues long. The CDR3 region has the DNA TGTGCCATCAGTGACCCGGCAGTCTCAAACCCGGGTGACGAAGCTTTCTTT. It translates to CAISDPAVSNPGDEAFF.

V gene TRBV5-4 combines with J gene TRBJ2-1; 7 bases agree with TRBD2. Germline CDR1 and CDR2: SGHNT and YYREEE (reference sequence). The trim removed 0 bases at V and 9 bases at J, leaving 9 bases unmatched. CDR3 size: 15 residues. CDR3 in amino acids: CASSLVGEGRGEQFF. The CDR3 bases are TGTGCCAGCAGCTTGGTTGGGGAGGGCCGCGGTGAGCAGTTCTTC.

The chain links TRBV11-2 to TRBJ2-2, with D uncertain. This CDR3 has 13 residues. The V end was cut by 1 base, the J end by 7 bases, with 7 bases between. Germline CDR1 and CDR2: SGHAT and FQNNGV. The CDR3 DNA reads TGTGCCAGCAGCTTAGGCAGACACGGGGAGCTGTTTTTT. Translation gives CASSLGRHGELFF.

The rearrangement links TRBV29-1 to TRBJ2-7; TRBD2 aligns across 13 bases. The trim removed 1 base at V and 2 bases at J, leaving 8 bases unmatched. This CDR3 has 17 amino acids. Germline CDR1 is SQVTM and CDR2 is ANQGSEA. CDR3 sequence: CSVEVNTGTSGTYEQYF. CDR3 nucleotide sequence: TGCAGCGTTGAAGTCAACACCGGGACTAGCGGGACCTACGAGCAGTACTTC.

In its sample, this clone was seen once. The chain joins TRBV5-1 to TRBJ1-3; TRBD1 is a possible D gene (5 bases). The V end lost 0 bases, the J end lost 4 bases, and 8 bases lay between the germline ends. The germline V gene encodes CDR1 SGHRS and CDR2 YFSETQ. The CDR3 extends over 14 amino acids. The CDR3 coding sequence is TGCGCCAGCAGCTTGGGGGGCGCGGGAAACACCATATATTTT. As protein: CASSLGGAGNTIYF.

The chain couples TRBV15 to TRBJ1-1; D uncertain. Per the germline V gene, CDR1 is LNHNV and CDR2 is YYDKDF (reference sequence). The CDR3 spans 16 residues. The V and J ends lost 3 bases and 4 bases respectively, with 18 bases between them. CDR3 DNA sequence: TGTGCCACCAGCAGCGAGATAGGACTGGGCGGCACTGAAGCTTTCTTT. It translates to CATSSEIGLGGTEAFF.